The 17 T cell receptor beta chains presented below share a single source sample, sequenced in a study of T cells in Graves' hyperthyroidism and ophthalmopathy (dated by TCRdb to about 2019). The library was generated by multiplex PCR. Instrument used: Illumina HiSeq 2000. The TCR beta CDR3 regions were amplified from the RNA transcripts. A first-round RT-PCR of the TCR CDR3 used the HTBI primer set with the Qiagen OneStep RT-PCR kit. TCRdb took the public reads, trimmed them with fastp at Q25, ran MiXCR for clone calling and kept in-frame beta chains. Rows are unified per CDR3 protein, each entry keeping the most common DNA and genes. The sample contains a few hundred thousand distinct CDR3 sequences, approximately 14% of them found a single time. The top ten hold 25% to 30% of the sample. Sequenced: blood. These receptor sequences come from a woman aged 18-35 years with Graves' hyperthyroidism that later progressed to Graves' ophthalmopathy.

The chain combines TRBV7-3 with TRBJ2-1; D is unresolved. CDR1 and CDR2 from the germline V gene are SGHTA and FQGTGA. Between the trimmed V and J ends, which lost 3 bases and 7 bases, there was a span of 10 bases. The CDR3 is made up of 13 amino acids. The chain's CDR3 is CASSFAAGNEQFF. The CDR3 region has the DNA TGTGCCAGCAGCTTTGCAGCAGGTAATGAGCAGTTCTTC.

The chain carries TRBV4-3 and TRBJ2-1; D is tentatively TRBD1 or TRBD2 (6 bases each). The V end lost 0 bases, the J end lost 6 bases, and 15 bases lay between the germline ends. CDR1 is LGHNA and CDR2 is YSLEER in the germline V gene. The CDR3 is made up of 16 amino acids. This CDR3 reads CASSQDIGGGSNEQFF. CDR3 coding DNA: TGCGCCAGCAGCCAAGATATCGGAGGGGGGAGCAATGAGCAGTTCTTC.

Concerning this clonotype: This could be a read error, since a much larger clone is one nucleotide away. CDR3 sequence (DNA): TGTGCCAGCAGCGCCGCCGTGGCTAGCGGGAGGGCCTCAGAGATCCAGTACTTC. Translation gives CASSAAVASGRASEIQYF. The chain has TRBV13 and TRBJ2-5, with 12 positions matching TRBD2. The CDR3 spans 18 residues. CDR1 and CDR2 (germline): PRHDT, FYEKMQ (reference sequence).

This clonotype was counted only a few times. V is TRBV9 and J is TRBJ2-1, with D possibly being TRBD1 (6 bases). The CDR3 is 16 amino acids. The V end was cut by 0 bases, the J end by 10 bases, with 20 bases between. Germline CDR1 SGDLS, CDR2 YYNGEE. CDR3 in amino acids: CASSVVGLLERGEQFF. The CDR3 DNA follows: TGTGCCAGCAGCGTAGTAGGACTCCTGGAAAGGGGGGAGCAGTTCTTC.

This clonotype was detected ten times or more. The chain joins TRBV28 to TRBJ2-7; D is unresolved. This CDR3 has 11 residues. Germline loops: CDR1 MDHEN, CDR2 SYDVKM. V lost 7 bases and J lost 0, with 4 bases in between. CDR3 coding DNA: TGTGCCAGCATGGGCTCCTACGAGCAGTACTTC. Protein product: CASMGSYEQYF.

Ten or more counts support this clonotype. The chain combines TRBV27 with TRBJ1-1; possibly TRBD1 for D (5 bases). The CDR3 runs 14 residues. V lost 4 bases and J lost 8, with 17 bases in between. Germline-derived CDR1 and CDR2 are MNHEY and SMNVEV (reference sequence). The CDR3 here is CASSWTIDSGEAFF. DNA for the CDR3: TGTGCCAGCAGTTGGACGATTGACAGCGGGGAAGCTTTCTTT.

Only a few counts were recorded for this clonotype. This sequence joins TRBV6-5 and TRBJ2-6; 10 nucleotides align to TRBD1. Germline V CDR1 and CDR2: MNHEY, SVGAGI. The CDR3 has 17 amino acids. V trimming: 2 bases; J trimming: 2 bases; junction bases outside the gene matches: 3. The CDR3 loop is CASSYGTGEAGANVLTF. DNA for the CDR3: TGTGCCAGCAGTTACGGGACAGGGGAGGCTGGGGCCAACGTCCTGACTTTC.

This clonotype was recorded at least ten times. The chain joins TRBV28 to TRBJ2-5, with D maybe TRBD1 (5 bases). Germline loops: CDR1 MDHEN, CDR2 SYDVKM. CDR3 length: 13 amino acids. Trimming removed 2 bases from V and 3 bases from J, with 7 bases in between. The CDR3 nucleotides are TGTGCCAGCAGTTTAGGCAGGGAAGAGACCCAGTACTTC. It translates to CASSLGREETQYF.

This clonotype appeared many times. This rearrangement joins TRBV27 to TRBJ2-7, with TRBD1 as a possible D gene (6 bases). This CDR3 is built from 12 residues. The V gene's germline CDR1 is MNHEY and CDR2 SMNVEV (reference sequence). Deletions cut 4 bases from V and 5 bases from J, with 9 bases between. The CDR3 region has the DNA TGTGCCAGCAGTTCCGGACAGCACGAGCAGTACTTC. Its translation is CASSSGQHEQYF.

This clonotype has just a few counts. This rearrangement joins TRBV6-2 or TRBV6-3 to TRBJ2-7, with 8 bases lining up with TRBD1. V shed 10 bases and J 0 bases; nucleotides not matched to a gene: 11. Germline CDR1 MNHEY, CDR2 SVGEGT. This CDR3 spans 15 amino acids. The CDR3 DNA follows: TGTGCCACCTCACCGGACAGGGTAAGCTCCTACGAGCAGTACTTC. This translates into CATSPDRVSSYEQYF.

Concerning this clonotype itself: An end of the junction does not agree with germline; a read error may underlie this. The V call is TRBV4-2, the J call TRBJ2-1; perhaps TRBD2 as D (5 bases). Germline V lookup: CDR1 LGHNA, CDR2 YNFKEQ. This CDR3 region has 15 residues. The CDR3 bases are TGTGCCAGCAGCAAAGAGACGGGGTCGATAGGTGAGCAGTTCTTC. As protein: CASSKETGSIGEQFF.

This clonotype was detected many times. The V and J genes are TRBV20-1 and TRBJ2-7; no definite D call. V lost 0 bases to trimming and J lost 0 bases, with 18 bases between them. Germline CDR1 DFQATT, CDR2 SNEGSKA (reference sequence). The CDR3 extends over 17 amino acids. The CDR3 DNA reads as TGCAGTGCTAGAGATCTCGCACCACAGCTGAGCTCCTACGAGCAGTACTTC. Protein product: CSARDLAPQLSSYEQYF.

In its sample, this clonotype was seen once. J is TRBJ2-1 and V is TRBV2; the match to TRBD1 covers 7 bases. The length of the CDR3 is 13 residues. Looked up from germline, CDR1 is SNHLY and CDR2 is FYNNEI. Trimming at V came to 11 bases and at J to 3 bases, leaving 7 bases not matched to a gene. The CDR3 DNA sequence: TGTGCCGTACGGACAGGAGGCTACAATGAGCAGTTCTTC. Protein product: CAVRTGGYNEQFF.

The CDR3 nucleotides read TGTGCCTGGAGATTCCGAGAGGGTGACACCGGGGAGCTGTTTTTT. Its translation: CAWRFREGDTGELFF. The V call is TRBV30, the J call TRBJ2-2, with TRBD2 as a possible D gene (5 bases). The V gene's germline CDR1 is GTSNPN and CDR2 SVGIG (reference sequence). The length of the CDR3 is 15 residues. V lost 3 bases to trimming and J lost 3 bases, with 14 bases between them.

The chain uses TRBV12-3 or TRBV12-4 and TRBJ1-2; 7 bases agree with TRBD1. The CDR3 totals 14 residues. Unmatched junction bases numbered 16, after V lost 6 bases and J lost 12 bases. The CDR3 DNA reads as TGTGCCAGCAGAAGCCGGGACCCCCTAGGGGGCCACACCTTC. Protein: CASRSRDPLGGHTF.

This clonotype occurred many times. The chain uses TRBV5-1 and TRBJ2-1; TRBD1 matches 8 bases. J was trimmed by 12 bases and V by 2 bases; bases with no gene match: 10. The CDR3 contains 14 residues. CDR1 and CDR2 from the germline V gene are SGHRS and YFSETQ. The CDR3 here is CASSFSGQVERQFF. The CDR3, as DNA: TGCGCCAGCAGCTTTTCGGGACAGGTCGAAAGGCAGTTCTTC.

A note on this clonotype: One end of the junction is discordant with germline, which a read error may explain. DNA for the CDR3: TGTGCCAGCAGCTTGTGGACAGGGGGGACCTACGAGCCGTACTTC. This translates into CASSLWTGGTYEPYF. J is TRBJ2-7 and V is TRBV5-6; 10 bases fit TRBD1. The germline gives CDR1 SGHDT, CDR2 YYEEEE. CDR3 length: 15 amino acids.